The 17 T cell receptor beta chains given below trace back to one sample, sequenced in a study of OX40 agonist ivuxolimab in advanced cancers. Generated by immunoSEQ multiplex PCR, the TCRdb table keeps only in-frame clones and is missing some. The profile shows some 70,000 clones, approximately 82% of them singletons. The sequencing here drew on CD4+ or CD8+ T cells sorted from blood, taken in a trial of the OX40 agonist ivuxolimab. These receptors were obtained from an adult with an advanced solid tumor such as melanoma, head and neck, liver or kidney cancer.

V gene TRBV7-2 combines with J gene TRBJ1-1; D gene ambiguous. Germline V CDR1 and CDR2: SGHTA, FQGNSA. V lost 5 bases and J lost 11, with 15 bases in between. The CDR3 has 12 amino acids. CDR3 residues: CASSPYDERAFF. The CDR3 DNA reads as TGTGCCAGCAGCCCATACGATGAGCGGGCTTTCTTT. The variable domain in full, completed from reference TRBV7-2 and TRBJ1-1, reads GAGVSQSPSNKVTEKGKDVELRCDPISGHTALYWYRQSLGQGLEFLIYFQGNSAPDKSGLPSDRFSAERTGGSVSTLTIQRTQQEDSAVYLCASSPYDERAFFGQGTRLTVV.

The chain uses TRBV7-2 and TRBJ1-2; TRBD1 agrees at 9 bases. The CDR3 is 15 residues long. Germline assignment: CDR1 SGHTA and CDR2 FQGNSA. V was pared by 5 bases and J by 3 bases, with 7 bases of the junction left unmatched. Here the CDR3 reads CASSGTGGAHYGYTF. The CDR3 DNA is TGTGCCAGCAGCGGCACAGGGGGCGCGCACTATGGCTACACCTTC.

This sequence joins TRBV5-1 and TRBJ1-1; D uncertain. The CDR3 totals 14 residues. Germline V gene lookup returns CDR1 SGHRS and CDR2 YFSETQ. V shed 4 bases and J shed 1 base, with 11 bases lying between them. The CDR3: CASSPQATNTEAFF. Here the CDR3 DNA reads TGCGCCAGCAGCCCCCAGGCGACGAACACTGAAGCTTTCTTT. The full variable domain, completed using reference TRBV5-1 and TRBJ1-1, is KAGVTQTPRYLIKTRGQQVTLSCSPISGHRSVSWYQQTPGQGLQFLFEYFSETQRNKGNFPGRFSGRQFSNSRSEMNVSTLELGDSALYLCASSPQATNTEAFFGQGTRLTVV.

This rearrangement joins TRBV7-9 to TRBJ1-1; TRBD1 matches 9 bases. The CDR3 loop spans 14 amino acids. Germline V gene data show CDR1 as SEHNR and CDR2 as FQNEAQ (reference sequence). Trimming cost V 5 bases and J 1 base; bases outside gene matches: 2. DNA for the CDR3: TGTGCCAGCAGCCTGGGACAGGGGAACACTGAAGCTTTCTTT. Translated, it gives CASSLGQGNTEAFF. The whole variable domain, remainder taken from reference TRBV7-9 and TRBJ1-1, is DTGVSQNPRHKITKRGQNVTFRCDPISEHNRLYWYRQTLGQGPEFLTYFQNEAQLEKSRLLSDRFSAERPKGSFSTLEIQRTEQGDSAMYLCASSLGQGNTEAFFGQGTRLTVV.

The table lists this clone with a few counts. J is TRBJ2-2 and V is TRBV6-4; TRBD2 aligns across 10 bases. The length of the CDR3 is 20 residues. V was clipped by 10 bases and J by 1 base; unmatched bases: 21. CDR1 and CDR2 (germline): MRHNA, SNTAGT. The CDR3 nucleotides read TGTGCCAACCGCTTAACCGGGACTAGCGAGAAACCCAGGAACACCGGGGAGCTGTTTTTT. This gives the protein CANRLTGTSEKPRNTGELFF.

A few counts support this clone. CDR3 region: CASSLQVYEQYF. The CDR3 coding sequence is TGTGCCAGCAGCCTACAGGTTTACGAGCAGTACTTC. This chain connects TRBV2 to TRBJ2-7; D possibly corresponds to TRBD1 (5 bases). Germline CDR1 is SNHLY and CDR2 is FYNNEI. The V end was cut by 6 bases, the J end by 4 bases, with 10 bases between. The CDR3 consists of 12 residues.

J is TRBJ2-1 and V is TRBV9; 11 bases map to TRBD1. Losses at the gene ends were 4 bases for V and 2 bases for J; bases not matched to a gene: 5. CDR3 length equals 16 residues. CDR1 is SGDLS and CDR2 is YYNGEE in the germline V gene. The CDR3 nucleotides are TGTGCCAGCAGCTTGGACAGGGGGCCCACCTACAATGAGCAGTTCTTC. Its protein is CASSLDRGPTYNEQFF.

This clone has just a few counts. The V and J genes are TRBV19 and TRBJ1-3; tentative D call: TRBD1 (5 bases). Germline V lookup: CDR1 LNHDA, CDR2 SQIVND (reference sequence). Trimming took off 4 bases at V and 4 bases at J, with 14 bases between the two ends. This CDR3 has 15 amino acids. The CDR3 sequence is CASSTGGRAGNTIYF. CDR3 sequence (DNA): TGTGCCAGTAGTACTGGCGGCAGGGCCGGAAACACCATATATTTT.

The V gene is TRBV14, the J gene TRBJ1-6; TRBD1 is a possible D gene (6 bases). Germline CDR1 SGHDN, CDR2 FVKESK. V was clipped by 1 base and J by 0 bases, with 7 bases between them. This CDR3 spans 16 amino acids. CDR3 sequence reads: CASSQGDNSYNSPLHF. For the CDR3, the DNA is TGTGCCAGCAGCCAAGGGGACAACTCCTATAATTCACCCCTCCACTTT.

The rearrangement joins TRBV19 to TRBJ2-5; no reliable D call. The CDR3 is 13 amino acids. From germline, CDR1 is LNHDA and CDR2 SQIVND (reference sequence). Trimming pared 2 bases from V and 4 bases from J, leaving 8 bases between. The CDR3 DNA reads as TGTGCCAGTAGTATAAGCCGAGCAGAGACCCAGTACTTC. Protein: CASSISRAETQYF.

The chain recombines TRBV5-4 with TRBJ1-4; D is unresolved. This CDR3 region has 15 residues. Germline V gene sequence: CDR1 SGHNT, CDR2 YYREEE (reference sequence). Trimming left V 4 bases short and J 5 bases short, with 15 bases between. Written as DNA, the CDR3 is TGTGCCAGCAGCCCCAGGTGGGGAAGAAATGAAAAACTGTTTTTT. This gives the protein CASSPRWGRNEKLFF. Full variable domain (rest looked up from reference TRBV5-4 and TRBJ1-4): ETGVTQSPTHLIKTRGQQVTLRCSSQSGHNTVSWYQQALGQGPQFIFQYYREEENGRGNFPPRFSGLQFPNYSSELNVNALELDDSALYLCASSPRWGRNEKLFFGSGTQLSVL.

By share of the sample, this clone is medium-sized. The J gene is TRBJ1-6, the V gene TRBV7-2; D unresolved. This CDR3 comprises 14 residues. Germline lookup yields CDR1 SGHTA and CDR2 FQGNSA. The V end lost 5 bases, the J end lost 7 bases, and 12 bases lay between the germline ends. The CDR3: CASSAVGRNSPLHF. The CDR3 bases are TGTGCCAGCAGCGCAGTGGGCCGAAATTCACCCCTCCACTTT.

The rearrangement joins TRBV6-6 to TRBJ2-7, with D perhaps TRBD1 (5 bases). This CDR3 comprises 14 residues. V was trimmed by 10 bases and J by 0 bases, leaving 16 bases between them. Looked up from germline, CDR1 is MNHNY and CDR2 is SVGAGI (reference sequence). The CDR3 DNA sequence: TGTGCCACCACCTCCCAGACAGCCTCCTACGAGCAGTACTTC. Translated, it gives CATTSQTASYEQYF.

This clone was picked up a small number of times. V is TRBV4-2 and J is TRBJ2-7; 7 nucleotides agree with TRBD1. The CDR3 runs 15 residues. V lost 4 bases to trimming and J lost 3 bases; unmatched junction nucleotides: 9. In germline, CDR1 is LGHNA, CDR2 YNFKEQ. CDR3 in DNA: TGTGCCAGCAGCCTCCGGACAGGAGGAGGCTACGAGCAGTACTTC. This codes for CASSLRTGGGYEQYF.

The chain links TRBV5-1 to TRBJ2-7, with TRBD1 matching over 9 bases. Germline V gene lookup returns CDR1 SGHRS and CDR2 YFSETQ. After removal of 2 bases from V and 4 bases from J, the junction contained 7 bases not matched to a gene. The CDR3 covers 15 residues. The CDR3 bases are TGCGCCAGCAGCTTAGACTGGGACAGGGCTTACGAGCAGTACTTC. The encoded protein is CASSLDWDRAYEQYF.

The sample holds one count of this clone. The V gene is TRBV28, the J gene TRBJ1-1, with 10 bases lining up with TRBD1. Germline V gene sequence: CDR1 MDHEN, CDR2 SYDVKM. The CDR3 runs to 15 residues. The V gene end was trimmed by 7 bases and the J gene end by 1 base; junction bases not matched to a gene: 6. CDR3 amino acids: CASTPGQGPNTEAFF. The CDR3 region has the DNA TGTGCCAGCACGCCGGGACAGGGGCCGAACACTGAAGCTTTCTTT.

V is TRBV9 and J is TRBJ1-6, with D uncertain. V was cut by 4 bases and J by 6 bases, with 14 bases left in between. The CDR3 totals 15 residues. Looked up from germline, CDR1 is SGDLS and CDR2 is YYNGEE. CDR3 sequence reads: CASSFEALGNSPLHF. The DNA of the CDR3 is TGTGCCAGCAGCTTCGAGGCCCTTGGTAATTCACCCCTCCACTTT.